This T cell receptor beta chain is drawn from a study of blood T cell repertoires in COVID-19. For the study at large: Spain, Italy and the United States supplied samples that represented acute and convalescent COVID-19. T cells, B-cell-depleted T cells, or PBMCs supplied cDNA or gDNA.

In the authors' methods: Reference gene primer amplification in the assay estimated nucleated cell counts. Using immunoSEQ multiplex PCR, the repertoire was profiled, and TCRdb retains in-frame clones only, with some absent. V and J calls and clone size are copied from that table; D and trimming were computed from the DNA. Among some 200,000 clones, about nine tenths were seen once, and the ten largest hold over 2%. This CDR3 region has 14 residues. Between the trimmed V and J ends, which lost 3 bases and 3 bases, there was a span of 6 bases. CDR1 ENHRY and CDR2 SYGVKD come from the germline V gene. Specimen: peripheral blood. The genes are TRBV10-3 and TRBJ2-6; D remains unclear. This clonotype originated in a woman aged 50 to 65 with acute or convalescent COVID-19. The CDR3 region has the DNA TGTGCCATCAGTGACATTGTTGGGGCCAACGTCCTGACTTTC. Its protein is CAISDIVGANVLTF.